This T cell receptor (beta chain) was profiled in a study of blood T cell repertoires in COVID-19. Study context: The United States, Italy and Spain provided the acute and convalescent COVID-19 samples.

As originally analysed: Quantification of nucleated cells was approximated via reference gene primer amplification. Method: immunoSEQ multiplex PCR; TCRdb's copy keeps in-frame clones and lacks some. The V and J calls and the clone size are those of that table, but D and trimming were determined from the DNA. The table lists 200,000 or so clones, 87% of them singletons. Either two negative PCRs, clearance, or symptom resolution qualified Cohort 3 donors as recovered. V lost 5 bases and J 0 bases, leaving 12 bases between the germline ends. CDR3 length equals 15 residues. The germline gives CDR1 SGHNT, CDR2 YYREEE (reference sequence). This clone was seen once.

Sample: PBMCs or T cells enriched from blood (not recorded which). The chain combines TRBV5-4 with TRBJ2-1, with unresolved D. The TCR comes from a man aged 25-45 years who had recovered from COVID-19. For the CDR3, the DNA is TGTGCCAGCAGTGCGACTCCGACCTCCTACAATGAGCAGTTCTTC. Its translation is CASSATPTSYNEQFF.